Following are 7 T cell receptor beta chains from one sample sequenced in a study of beta chain features in type 1 diabetes. All of the isolated RNA was reverse transcribed, so expressed TCRB transcripts were sequenced. The repertoire was sequenced with immunoSEQ multiplex PCR; TCRdb's copy has only in-frame clones and lacks some. The data contain about 240,000 clones, 25% to 35% of them singletons. Sample: central memory CD4+ T cells from blood. The receptors stem from a man aged 30 to 45 in good health.

This clone was detected only a few times. V usage is TRBV30 and J usage is TRBJ2-5; 7 bases line up with TRBD1. The CDR3 consists of 14 residues. CDR1 GTSNPN and CDR2 SVGIG come from the germline V gene (reference sequence). V was pared by 1 base and J by 4 bases, with 6 bases of the junction left unmatched. CDR3 region: CAWSGGQPTETQYF. CDR3 coding DNA: TGTGCCTGGAGTGGGGGACAGCCTACAGAGACCCAGTACTTC.

This rearrangement joins TRBV7-9 to TRBJ1-1; D is unresolved. The CDR3 consists of 13 residues. The V end lost 1 base, the J end lost 10 bases, and 13 bases lay between the germline ends. Germline loops: CDR1 SEHNR, CDR2 FQNEAQ (reference sequence). CDR3 nucleotides: TGTGCCAGCAGCTTAGACGCAGGCATTGGAGCTTTCTTT. This sequence encodes CASSLDAGIGAFF.

V gene TRBV4-2 combines with J gene TRBJ2-3; TRBD2 might be the D (7 bases). Germline CDR1 reads LGHNA; CDR2 reads YNFKEQ. The CDR3 is 16 amino acids. V dropped 4 bases and J dropped 5 bases, with 19 bases sitting between them. The CDR3 nucleotides read TGTGCCAGCAGCCCCTGGGGGCGGGAGAAGATAGATACGCAGTATTTT. This translates into CASSPWGREKIDTQYF.

This clone showed up just a few times. This chain joins TRBV5-4 and TRBJ2-7; either TRBD1 or TRBD2 may fit D (5 bases each). Germline lookup yields CDR1 SGHNT and CDR2 YYREEE (reference sequence). Trimming took off 5 bases at V and 3 bases at J, with 15 bases between the two ends. The CDR3 sequence is 14 residues long. In DNA, the CDR3 is TGTGCCAGCAGGGAGTCCGGGGCCGACTACGAGCAGTACTTC. As protein: CASRESGADYEQYF. Together with reference TRBV5-4 and TRBJ2-7, the CDR3 gives the full variable domain: ETGVTQSPTHLIKTRGQQVTLRCSSQSGHNTVSWYQQALGQGPQFIFQYYREEENGRGNFPPRFSGLQFPNYSSELNVNALELDDSALYLCASRESGADYEQYFGPGTRLTVT.

This clone appeared a few times. This sequence joins TRBV6-5 and TRBJ2-3; a possible D gene is TRBD2 (5 bases). The CDR3 runs 15 residues. Trimming shortened V by 2 bases and J by 1 base, and 10 bases separated the two germline ends. Germline V gene sequence: CDR1 MNHEY, CDR2 SVGAGI. The CDR3 region has the DNA TGTGCCAGCAGTTACGCGGGTGGAGGCACAGATACGCAGTATTTT. Translated, it gives CASSYAGGGTDTQYF.

This clone was seen at least ten times. V and J are TRBV12-5 and TRBJ2-1; D perhaps matches TRBD2 (6 bases). CDR3 length: 13 amino acids. CDR1 is LGHNT, CDR2 FRNRAP, per germline. Between the trimmed V and J ends, which lost 6 bases and 7 bases, there was a span of 13 bases. This CDR3 is CASGRDSSNEQFF. CDR3 in DNA: TGTGCTAGTGGACGGGACTCATCAAATGAGCAGTTCTTC. Complete variable domain (other parts from reference TRBV12-5 and TRBJ2-1): DARVTQTPRHKVTEMGQEVTMRCQPILGHNTVFWYRQTMMQGLELLAYFRNRAPLDDSGMPKDRFSAEMPDATLATLKIQPSEPRDSAVYFCASGRDSSNEQFFGPGTRLTVL.

The rearrangement joins TRBV9 to TRBJ2-3, with TRBD2 matching over 10 bases. V lost 0 bases to trimming and J lost 5 bases; unmatched junction nucleotides: 6. Per germline, CDR1 SGDLS and CDR2 YYNGEE. The CDR3 covers 16 residues. The CDR3 DNA is TGTGCCAGCAGCGTAGCTAGCGGGGGATGGAAAGATACGCAGTATTTT. Amino acid sequence: CASSVASGGWKDTQYF.